This TCR beta chain is from a study of neurological immune-mediated disorders. Notes on the study in general: Multiple sclerosis, the disease with the least TCR clonal expansion, fell below healthy controls, whereas HTLV-1-associated myelopathy showed the most.

CDR3 length: 11 amino acids. CDR1 is MNHEY, CDR2 SVGEGT, per germline. Trimming removed 2 bases at V and 10 bases at J, with 6 bases between. There are a few counts of this clonotype. Its antigen is as yet unknown. Every sequencing run produced over 200 million TCR-beta sequences that came from 15-18 subjects. TCRdb redid the calling of the 5' RACE reads with MiXCR, one entry per CDR3 protein. The sample yields about 120,000 distinct CDR3 sequences, roughly 3.2% seen once. The sequenced material came from PBMCs. The chain recombines TRBV6-2 or TRBV6-3 with TRBJ2-1; no reliable D call. The sequence derives from a woman in her 30s with multiple sclerosis. CDR3 sequence (DNA): TGTGCCAGCAGTTACCCGGCCGAGCAGTTCTTC. This encodes CASSYPAEQFF.